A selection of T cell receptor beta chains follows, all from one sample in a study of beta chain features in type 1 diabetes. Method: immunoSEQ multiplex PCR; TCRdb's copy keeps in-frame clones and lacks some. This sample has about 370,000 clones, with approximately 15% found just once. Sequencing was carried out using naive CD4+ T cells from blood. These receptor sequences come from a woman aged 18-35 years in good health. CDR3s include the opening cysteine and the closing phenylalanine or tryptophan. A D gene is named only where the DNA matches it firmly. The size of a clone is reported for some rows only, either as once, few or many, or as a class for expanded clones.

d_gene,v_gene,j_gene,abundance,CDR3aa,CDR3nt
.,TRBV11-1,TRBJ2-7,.,CASSLARRFSSVEQYF,TGTGCCAGCAGCTTAGCGCGGAGGTTTTCATCGGTCGAGCAGTACTTC
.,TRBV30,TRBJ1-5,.,CAWSRQTGNQPQHF,TGTGCCTGGAGCAGGCAGACGGGCAATCAGCCCCAGCATTTT
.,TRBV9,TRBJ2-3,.,CASSPRVADWMGDTQYF,TGTGCCAGCAGCCCGAGGGTGGCGGACTGGATGGGCGATACGCAGTATTTT
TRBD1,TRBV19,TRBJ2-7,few,CASSPRQGYNEQYF,TGTGCCAGTAGTCCGCGACAGGGGTATAACGAGCAGTACTTC
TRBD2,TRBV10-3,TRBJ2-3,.,CAIGRERGPDTQYF,TGTGCCATCGGGCGGGAGCGGGGGCCAGATACGCAGTATTTT
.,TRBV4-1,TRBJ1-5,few,CASSQEGRPAGQPQHF,TGCGCCAGCAGCCAAGAGGGTCGGCCGGCGGGTCAGCCCCAGCATTTT
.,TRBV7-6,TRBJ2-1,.,CASTSQRSESSYNEQFF,TGTGCCAGCACCAGTCAAAGATCGGAGTCCTCCTACAATGAGCAGTTCTTC
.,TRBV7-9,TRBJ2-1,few,CASSRGTAGRFF,TGTGCCAGCAGCCGCGGGACAGCCGGGCGGTTCTTC
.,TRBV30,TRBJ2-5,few,CAWSPDSYQETQYF,TGTGCCTGGAGTCCTGACAGCTACCAAGAGACCCAGTACTTC
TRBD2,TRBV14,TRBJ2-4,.,CASSLRGDRNIQYF,TGTGCCAGCAGCCTGCGGGGGGATAGGAACATTCAGTACTTC
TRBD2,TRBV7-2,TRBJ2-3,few,CASSFPGLATDTQYF,TGTGCCAGCAGCTTCCCGGGACTAGCGACAGATACGCAGTATTTT
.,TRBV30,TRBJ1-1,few,CAWSVSNTEAFF,TGTGCCTGGAGTGTATCTAACACTGAAGCTTTCTTT
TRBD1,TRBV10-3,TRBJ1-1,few,CAISAGQGTEAFF,TGTGCCATCAGTGCCGGACAGGGCACTGAAGCTTTCTTT
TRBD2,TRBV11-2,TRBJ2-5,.,CASSRLARETQYF,TGTGCCAGCAGCCGACTAGCTCGGGAGACCCAGTACTTC
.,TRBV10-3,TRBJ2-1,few,CAIKGSTNGNEQFF,TGTGCCATCAAGGGGTCGACAAATGGCAATGAGCAGTTCTTC
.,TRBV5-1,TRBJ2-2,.,CASSLSRGQRGGELFF,TGCGCCAGCAGCTTGTCACGCGGCCAGCGCGGCGGGGAGCTGTTTTTT
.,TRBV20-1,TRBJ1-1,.,CRTIRGTEAFF,TGCAGGACAATAAGGGGCACTGAAGCTTTCTTT
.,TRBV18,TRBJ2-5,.,CASSAGETQYF,TGTGCCAGCTCAGCGGGGGAGACCCAGTACTTC
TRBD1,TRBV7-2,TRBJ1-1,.,CASSRQGDTEAFF,TGTGCCAGCAGTCGACAGGGAGACACTGAAGCTTTCTTT
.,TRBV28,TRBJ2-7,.,CASSPRWGDEQYF,TGTGCCAGCAGTCCCAGGTGGGGCGACGAGCAGTACTTC
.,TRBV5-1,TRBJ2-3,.,CASSYDSKSQYF,TGCGCCAGCAGCTACGACAGTAAATCGCAGTATTTT
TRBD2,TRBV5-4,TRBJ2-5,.,CASSSGLAGLGETQYF,TGTGCCAGCAGCTCGGGACTAGCGGGCCTAGGGGAGACCCAGTACTTC
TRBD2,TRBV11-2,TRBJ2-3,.,CASSSTGGGVTQYF,TGTGCCAGCAGCTCCACGGGAGGGGGAGTTACGCAGTATTTT
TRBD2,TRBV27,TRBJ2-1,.,CASSRRLAGGAVEQFF,TGTGCCAGCAGCCGAAGACTAGCGGGAGGGGCAGTAGAGCAGTTCTTC
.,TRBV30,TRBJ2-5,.,CAWTPGKETQYF,TGTGCCTGGACCCCAGGTAAAGAGACCCAGTACTTC